The source of this T cell receptor (beta chain) is a study of CD8 T cells in ankylosing spondylitis. This clonotype occurred many times. From germline, CDR1 is MDHEN and CDR2 SYDVKM. V lost 3 bases, J lost 9 bases, and 15 bases lay in between. The CDR3 loop spans 14 amino acids. As the method for making TCR beta libraries, quantitative 5'-RACE with molecular barcodes was used. TCRdb redid the calling of the 5' RACE reads with MiXCR, one entry per CDR3 protein. The sample consists of some 250,000 distinct CDR3 sequences, 24% of them appearing once. The sample taken for sequencing was blood, either unsorted or a sorted T cell fraction (not recorded which). This TCR derives from a male donor with ankylosing spondylitis or in good health (not recorded which). This chain links TRBV28 with TRBJ2-1; D unresolved. The CDR3, as DNA: TGTGCCAGCAGTTTCCGTCCGACCCGTGCTGAGCAGTTCTTC. Translating it yields CASSFRPTRAEQFF.